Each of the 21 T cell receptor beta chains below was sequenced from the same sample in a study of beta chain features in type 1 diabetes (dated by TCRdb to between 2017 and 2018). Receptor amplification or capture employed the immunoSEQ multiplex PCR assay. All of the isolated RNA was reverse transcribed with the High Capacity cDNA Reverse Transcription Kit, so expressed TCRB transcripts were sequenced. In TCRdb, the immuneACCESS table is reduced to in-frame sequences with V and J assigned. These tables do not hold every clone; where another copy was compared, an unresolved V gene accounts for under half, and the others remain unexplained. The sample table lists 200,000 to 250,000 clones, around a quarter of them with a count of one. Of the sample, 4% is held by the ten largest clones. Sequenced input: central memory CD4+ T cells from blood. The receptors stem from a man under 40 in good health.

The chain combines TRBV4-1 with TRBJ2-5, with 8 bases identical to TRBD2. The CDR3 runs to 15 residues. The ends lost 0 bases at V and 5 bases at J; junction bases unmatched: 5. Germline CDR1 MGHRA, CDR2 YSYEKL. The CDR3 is CASSQETSGRETQYF. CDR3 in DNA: TGCGCCAGCAGCCAAGAAACTAGCGGACGGGAGACCCAGTACTTC.

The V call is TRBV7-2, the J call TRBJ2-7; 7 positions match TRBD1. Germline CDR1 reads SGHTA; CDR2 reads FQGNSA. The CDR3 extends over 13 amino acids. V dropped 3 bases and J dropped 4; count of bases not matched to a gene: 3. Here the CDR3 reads CASSFDRAYEQYF. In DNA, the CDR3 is TGTGCCAGCAGCTTCGACAGGGCGTACGAGCAGTACTTC.

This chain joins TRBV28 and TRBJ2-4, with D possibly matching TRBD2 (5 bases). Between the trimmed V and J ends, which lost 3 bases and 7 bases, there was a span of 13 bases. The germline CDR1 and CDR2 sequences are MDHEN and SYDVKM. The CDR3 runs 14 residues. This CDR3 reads CASSLAGGENIQYF. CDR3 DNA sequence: TGTGCCAGCAGTTTGGCTGGTGGGGAGAACATTCAGTACTTC.

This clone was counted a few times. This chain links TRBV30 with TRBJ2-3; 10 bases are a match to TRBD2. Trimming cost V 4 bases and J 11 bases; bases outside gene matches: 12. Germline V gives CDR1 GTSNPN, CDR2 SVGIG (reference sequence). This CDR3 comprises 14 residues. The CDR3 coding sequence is TGTGCCTGGACTATAGCGGGGGGTGGTGTCAGGCAGTATTTT. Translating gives CAWTIAGGGVRQYF.

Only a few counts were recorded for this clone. The CDR3 sequence: CASSSESNSPLHF. CDR3 nucleotide sequence: TGTGCCAGCAGCTCAGAATCAAATTCACCCCTCCACTTT. The genes are TRBV21-1 and TRBJ1-6; no DNA check was done on the table's D call, TRBD1. TRBV21-1 is marked as a pseudogene. This CDR3 has 13 residues.

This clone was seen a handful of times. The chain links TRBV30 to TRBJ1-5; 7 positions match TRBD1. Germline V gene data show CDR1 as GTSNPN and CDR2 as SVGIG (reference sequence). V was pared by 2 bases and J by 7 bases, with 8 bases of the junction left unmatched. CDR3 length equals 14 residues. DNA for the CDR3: TGTGCCTGGAGTCGCACAGGGGATGGGCAGCCCCAGCATTTT. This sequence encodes CAWSRTGDGQPQHF.

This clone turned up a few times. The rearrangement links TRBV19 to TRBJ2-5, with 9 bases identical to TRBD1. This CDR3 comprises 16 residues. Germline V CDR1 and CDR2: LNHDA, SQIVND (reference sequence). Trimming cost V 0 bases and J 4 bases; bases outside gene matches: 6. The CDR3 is CASSIDRTGDRETQYF. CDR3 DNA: TGTGCCAGTAGTATAGACCGGACAGGGGACCGAGAGACCCAGTACTTC.

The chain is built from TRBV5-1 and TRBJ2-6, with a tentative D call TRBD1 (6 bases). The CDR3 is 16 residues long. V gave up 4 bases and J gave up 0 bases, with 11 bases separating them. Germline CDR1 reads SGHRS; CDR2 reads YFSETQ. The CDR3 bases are TGCGCCAGCAGCCGGGACAAGAGCTCTGGGGCCAACGTCCTGACTTTC. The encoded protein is CASSRDKSSGANVLTF.

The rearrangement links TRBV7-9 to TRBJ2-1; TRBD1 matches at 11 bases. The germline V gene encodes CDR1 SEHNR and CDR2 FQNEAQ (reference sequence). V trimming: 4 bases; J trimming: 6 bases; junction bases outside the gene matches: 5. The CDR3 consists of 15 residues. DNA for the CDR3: TGTGCCAGCAGCTCGAGGACAGGGGGCGTCAATGAGCAGTTCTTC. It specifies CASSSRTGGVNEQFF.

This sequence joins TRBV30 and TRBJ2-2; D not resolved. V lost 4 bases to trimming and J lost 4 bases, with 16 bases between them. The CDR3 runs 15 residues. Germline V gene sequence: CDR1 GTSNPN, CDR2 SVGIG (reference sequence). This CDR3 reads CAWTLGGASTGELFF. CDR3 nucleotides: TGTGCCTGGACCCTTGGCGGCGCGAGCACCGGGGAGCTGTTTTTT.

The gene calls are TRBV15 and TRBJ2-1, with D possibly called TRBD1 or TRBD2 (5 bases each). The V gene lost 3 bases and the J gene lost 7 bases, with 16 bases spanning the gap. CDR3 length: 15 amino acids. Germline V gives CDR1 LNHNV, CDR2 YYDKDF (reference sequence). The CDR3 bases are TGTGCCACCAGCAGGGGGGTCTCCGCGAGGAATGAGCAGTTCTTC. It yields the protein CATSRGVSARNEQFF.

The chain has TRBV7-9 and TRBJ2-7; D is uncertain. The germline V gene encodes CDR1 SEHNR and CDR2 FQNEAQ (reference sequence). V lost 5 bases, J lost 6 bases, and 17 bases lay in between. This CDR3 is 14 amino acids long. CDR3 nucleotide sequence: TGTGCCAGCAGCCCCGGTGGGCAGGCCGGCGAGCAGTACTTC. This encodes CASSPGGQAGEQYF.

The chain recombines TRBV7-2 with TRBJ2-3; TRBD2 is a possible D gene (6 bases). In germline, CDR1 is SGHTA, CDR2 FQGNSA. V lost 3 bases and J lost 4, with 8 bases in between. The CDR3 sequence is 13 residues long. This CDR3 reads CASSFGSADTQYF. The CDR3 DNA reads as TGTGCCAGCAGCTTCGGGAGTGCAGATACGCAGTATTTT. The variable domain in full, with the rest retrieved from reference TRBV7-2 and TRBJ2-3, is GAGVSQSPSNKVTEKGKDVELRCDPISGHTALYWYRQSLGQGLEFLIYFQGNSAPDKSGLPSDRFSAERTGGSVSTLTIQRTQQEDSAVYLCASSFGSADTQYFGPGTRLTVL.

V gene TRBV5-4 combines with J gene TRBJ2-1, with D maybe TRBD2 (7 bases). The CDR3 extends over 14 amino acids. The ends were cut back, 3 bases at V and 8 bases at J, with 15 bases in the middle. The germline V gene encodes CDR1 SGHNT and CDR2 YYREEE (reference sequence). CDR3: CASSSKQGGDEQFF. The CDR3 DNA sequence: TGTGCCAGCAGCTCCAAACAGGGAGGGGATGAGCAGTTCTTC.

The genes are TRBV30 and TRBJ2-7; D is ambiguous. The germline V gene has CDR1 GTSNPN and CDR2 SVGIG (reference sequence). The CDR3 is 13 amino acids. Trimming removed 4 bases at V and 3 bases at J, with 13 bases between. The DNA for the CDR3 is TGTGCCTGGACCCCTGGCAGCCACTACGAGCAGTACTTC. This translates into CAWTPGSHYEQYF.

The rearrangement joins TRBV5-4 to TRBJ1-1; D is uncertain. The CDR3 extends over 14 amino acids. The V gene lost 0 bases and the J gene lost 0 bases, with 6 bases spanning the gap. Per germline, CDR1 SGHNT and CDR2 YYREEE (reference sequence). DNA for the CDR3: TGTGCCAGCAGCTTGGAGACTATGAACACTGAAGCTTTCTTT. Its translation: CASSLETMNTEAFF. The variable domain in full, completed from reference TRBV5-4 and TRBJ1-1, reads ETGVTQSPTHLIKTRGQQVTLRCSSQSGHNTVSWYQQALGQGPQFIFQYYREEENGRGNFPPRFSGLQFPNYSSELNVNALELDDSALYLCASSLETMNTEAFFGQGTRLTVV.

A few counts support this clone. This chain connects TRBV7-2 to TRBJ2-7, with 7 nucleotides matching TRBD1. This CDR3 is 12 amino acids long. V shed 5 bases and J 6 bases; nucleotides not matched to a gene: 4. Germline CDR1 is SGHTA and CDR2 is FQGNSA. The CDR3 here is CASSDRVGEQYF. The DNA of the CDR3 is TGTGCCAGCAGCGACAGGGTCGGCGAGCAGTACTTC.

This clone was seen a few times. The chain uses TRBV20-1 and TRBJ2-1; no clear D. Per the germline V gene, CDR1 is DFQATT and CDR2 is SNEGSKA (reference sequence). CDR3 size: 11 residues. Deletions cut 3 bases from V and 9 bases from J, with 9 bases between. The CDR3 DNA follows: TGCAGTGCTAGTGTGGAGAGTGAGCAGTTCTTC. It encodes CSASVESEQFF.

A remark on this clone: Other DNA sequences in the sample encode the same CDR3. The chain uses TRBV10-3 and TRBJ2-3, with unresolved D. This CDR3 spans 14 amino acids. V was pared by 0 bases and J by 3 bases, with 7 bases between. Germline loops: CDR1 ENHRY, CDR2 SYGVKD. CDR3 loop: CAISESPGTDTQYF. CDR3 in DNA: TGTGCCATCAGTGAGTCGCCCGGGACAGATACGCAGTATTTT.

The CDR3: CASSPSQQGQSTEAFF. Here the CDR3 DNA reads TGCGCCAGCAGCCCATCTCAACAGGGACAAAGCACTGAAGCTTTCTTT. This chain joins TRBV5-1 and TRBJ1-1; D may be TRBD1 (6 bases). Trimming stripped 4 bases from V and 4 bases from J, with 20 bases between. The germline V gene encodes CDR1 SGHRS and CDR2 YFSETQ. The CDR3 loop spans 16 amino acids. Filled out from reference TRBV5-1 and TRBJ1-1, the complete variable domain reads KAGVTQTPRYLIKTRGQQVTLSCSPISGHRSVSWYQQTPGQGLQFLFEYFSETQRNKGNFPGRFSGRQFSNSRSEMNVSTLELGDSALYLCASSPSQQGQSTEAFFGQGTRLTVV.

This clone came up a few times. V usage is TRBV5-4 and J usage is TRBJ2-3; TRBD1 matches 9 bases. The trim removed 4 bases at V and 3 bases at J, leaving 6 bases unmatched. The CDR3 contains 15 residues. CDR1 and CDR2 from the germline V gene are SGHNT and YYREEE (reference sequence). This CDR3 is CASSIGTGKTDTQYF. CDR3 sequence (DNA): TGTGCCAGCAGCATCGGGACAGGGAAAACAGATACGCAGTATTTT.